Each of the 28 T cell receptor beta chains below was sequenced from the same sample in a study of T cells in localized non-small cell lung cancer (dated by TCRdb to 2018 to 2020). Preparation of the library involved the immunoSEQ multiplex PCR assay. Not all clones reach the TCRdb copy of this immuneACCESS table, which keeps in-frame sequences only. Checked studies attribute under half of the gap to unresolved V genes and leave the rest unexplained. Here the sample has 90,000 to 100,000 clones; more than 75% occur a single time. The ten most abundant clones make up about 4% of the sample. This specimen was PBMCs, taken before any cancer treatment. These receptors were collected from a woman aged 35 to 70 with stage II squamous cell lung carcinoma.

Here the CDR3 reads CAISEYGEAFF. As DNA, the CDR3 is TGTGCCATCAGTGAGTACGGTGAAGCTTTCTTT. The rearrangement uses TRBV10-3 and TRBJ1-1; no firm D call. The CDR3 sequence is 11 residues long. Germline lookup yields CDR1 ENHRY and CDR2 SYGVKD. The V and J ends lost 1 base and 7 bases respectively, with 4 bases between them.

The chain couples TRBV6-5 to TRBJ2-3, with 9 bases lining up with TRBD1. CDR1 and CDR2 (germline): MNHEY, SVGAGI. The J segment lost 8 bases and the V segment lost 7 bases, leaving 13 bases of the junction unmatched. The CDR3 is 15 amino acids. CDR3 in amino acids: CASTAGTGTLGTQYF. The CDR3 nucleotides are TGTGCCAGCACGGCCGGGACAGGGACTCTAGGTACGCAGTATTTT.

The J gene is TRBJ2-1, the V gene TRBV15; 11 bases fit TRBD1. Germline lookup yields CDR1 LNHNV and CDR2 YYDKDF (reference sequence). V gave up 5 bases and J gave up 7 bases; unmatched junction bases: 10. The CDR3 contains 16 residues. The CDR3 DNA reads TGTGCCACCAGCTACGACCGGACAGGGGGCTCAAATGAGCAGTTCTTC. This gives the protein CATSYDRTGGSNEQFF.

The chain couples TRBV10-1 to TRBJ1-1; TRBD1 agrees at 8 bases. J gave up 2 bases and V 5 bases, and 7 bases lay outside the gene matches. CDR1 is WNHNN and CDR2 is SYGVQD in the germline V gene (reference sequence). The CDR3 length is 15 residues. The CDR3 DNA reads TGCGCCAGCAGTCCCAGGACAGGGATAAACACTGAAGCTTTCTTT. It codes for CASSPRTGINTEAFF.

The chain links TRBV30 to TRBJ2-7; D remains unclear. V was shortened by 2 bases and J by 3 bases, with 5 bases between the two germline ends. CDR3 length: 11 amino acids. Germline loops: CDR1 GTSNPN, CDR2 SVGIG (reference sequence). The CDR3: CAWSTDYEQYF. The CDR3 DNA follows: TGTGCCTGGAGTACCGACTACGAGCAGTACTTC.

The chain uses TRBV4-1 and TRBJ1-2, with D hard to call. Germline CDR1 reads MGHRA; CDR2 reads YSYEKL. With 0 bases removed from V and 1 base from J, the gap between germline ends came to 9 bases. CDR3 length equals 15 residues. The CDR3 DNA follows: TGCGCCAGCAGCCAAGATCCCAGCGGTAACTATGGCTACACCTTC. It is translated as CASSQDPSGNYGYTF.

CDR3 loop: CASSPGFGYTF. The CDR3 nucleotides read TGCGCCAGCAGCCCAGGGTTCGGCTACACCTTC. V and J are TRBV10-1 and TRBJ1-2; the D gene is possibly TRBD1 (5 bases). The V gene's germline CDR1 is WNHNN and CDR2 SYGVQD (reference sequence). The CDR3 runs 11 residues. The germline V and J ends were trimmed by 6 bases and 8 bases, with 10 bases remaining between them.

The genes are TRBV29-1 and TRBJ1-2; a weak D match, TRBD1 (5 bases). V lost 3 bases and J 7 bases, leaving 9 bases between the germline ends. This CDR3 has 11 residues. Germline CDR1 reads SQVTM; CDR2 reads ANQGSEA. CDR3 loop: CSVDMGLGYTF. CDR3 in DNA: TGCAGCGTTGACATGGGGCTTGGCTACACCTTC.

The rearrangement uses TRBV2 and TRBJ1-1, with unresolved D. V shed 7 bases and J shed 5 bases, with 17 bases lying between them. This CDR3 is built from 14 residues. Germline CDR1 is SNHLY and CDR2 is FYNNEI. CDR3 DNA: TGTGCCAGCAAAGGACCGCCCGCAAGGACTGAAGCTTTCTTT. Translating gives CASKGPPARTEAFF.

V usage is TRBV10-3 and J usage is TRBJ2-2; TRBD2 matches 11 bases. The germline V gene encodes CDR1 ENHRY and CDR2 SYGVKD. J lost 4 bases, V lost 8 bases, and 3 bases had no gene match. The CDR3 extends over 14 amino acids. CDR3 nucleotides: TGTGCCATCTTAGCGGGGGGGCGCACCGGGGAGCTGTTTTTT. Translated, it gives CAILAGGRTGELFF.

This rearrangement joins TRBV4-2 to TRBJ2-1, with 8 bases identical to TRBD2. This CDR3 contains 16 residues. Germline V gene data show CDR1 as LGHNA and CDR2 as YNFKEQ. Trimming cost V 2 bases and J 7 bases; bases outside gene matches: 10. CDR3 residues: CASSQIGLASQNEQFF. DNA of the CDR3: TGTGCCAGCAGCCAAATCGGACTAGCAAGTCAGAATGAGCAGTTCTTC.

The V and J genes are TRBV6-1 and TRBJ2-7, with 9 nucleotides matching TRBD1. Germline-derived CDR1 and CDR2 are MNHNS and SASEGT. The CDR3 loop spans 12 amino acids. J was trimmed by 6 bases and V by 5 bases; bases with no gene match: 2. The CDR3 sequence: CASSRTGVEQYF. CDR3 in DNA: TGTGCCAGCAGTCGGACAGGGGTCGAGCAGTACTTC.

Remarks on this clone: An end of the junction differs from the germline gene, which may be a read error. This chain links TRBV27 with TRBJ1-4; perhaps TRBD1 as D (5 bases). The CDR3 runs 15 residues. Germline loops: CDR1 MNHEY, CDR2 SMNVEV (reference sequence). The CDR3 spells CASGFGARFNEKLFF. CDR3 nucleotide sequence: TGTGCCAGCGGTTTCGGGGCACGGTTTAATGAAAAACTGTTTTTT.

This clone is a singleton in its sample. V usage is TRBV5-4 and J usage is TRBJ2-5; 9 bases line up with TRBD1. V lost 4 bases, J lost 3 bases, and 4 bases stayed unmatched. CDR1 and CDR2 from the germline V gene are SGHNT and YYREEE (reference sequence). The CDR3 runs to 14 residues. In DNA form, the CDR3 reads TGTGCCAGCAGCCGTTGGACAGGGGAAGAGACCCAGTACTTC. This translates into CASSRWTGEETQYF. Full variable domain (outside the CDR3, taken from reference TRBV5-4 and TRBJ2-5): ETGVTQSPTHLIKTRGQQVTLRCSSQSGHNTVSWYQQALGQGPQFIFQYYREEENGRGNFPPRFSGLQFPNYSSELNVNALELDDSALYLCASSRWTGEETQYFGPGTRLLVL.

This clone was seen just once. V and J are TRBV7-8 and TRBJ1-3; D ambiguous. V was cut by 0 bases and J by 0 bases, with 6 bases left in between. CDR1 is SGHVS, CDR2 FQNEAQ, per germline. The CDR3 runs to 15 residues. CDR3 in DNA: TGTGCCAGCAGCTTAGCGCGAGGCTCTGGAAACACCATATATTTT. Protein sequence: CASSLARGSGNTIYF.

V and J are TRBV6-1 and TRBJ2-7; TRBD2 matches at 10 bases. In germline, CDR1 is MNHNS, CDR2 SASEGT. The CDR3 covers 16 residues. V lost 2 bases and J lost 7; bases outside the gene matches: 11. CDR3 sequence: CASSEPQLAGPGEQYF. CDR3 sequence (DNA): TGTGCCAGCAGTGAACCCCAACTAGCGGGGCCGGGAGAGCAGTACTTC.

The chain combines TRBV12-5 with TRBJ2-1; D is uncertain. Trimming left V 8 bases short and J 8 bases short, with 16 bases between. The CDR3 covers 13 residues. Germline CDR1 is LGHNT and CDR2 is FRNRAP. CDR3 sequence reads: CASRYPFGDEQFF. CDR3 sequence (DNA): TGTGCTAGTAGGTACCCCTTTGGGGATGAGCAGTTCTTC.

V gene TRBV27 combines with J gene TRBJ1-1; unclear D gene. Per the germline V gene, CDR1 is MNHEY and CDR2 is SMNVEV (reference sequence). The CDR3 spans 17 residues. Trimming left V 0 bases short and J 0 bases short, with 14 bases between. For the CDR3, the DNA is TGTGCCAGCAGTTTATCCGGCCTCTCGCCCCTGAACACTGAAGCTTTCTTT. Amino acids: CASSLSGLSPLNTEAFF.

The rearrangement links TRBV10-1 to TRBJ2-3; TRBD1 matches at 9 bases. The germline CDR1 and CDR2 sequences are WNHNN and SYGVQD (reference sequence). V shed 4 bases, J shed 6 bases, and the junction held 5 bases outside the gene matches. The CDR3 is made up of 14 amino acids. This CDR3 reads CASSVKQGADTQYF. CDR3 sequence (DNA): TGCGCCAGCAGTGTGAAACAGGGGGCGGATACGCAGTATTTT.

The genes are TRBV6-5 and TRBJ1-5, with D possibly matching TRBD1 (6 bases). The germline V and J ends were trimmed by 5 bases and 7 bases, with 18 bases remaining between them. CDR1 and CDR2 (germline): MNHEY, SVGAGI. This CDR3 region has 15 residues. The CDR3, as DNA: TGTGCCAGCAGTCCGACATTGGGGGCTGGGCAGCCCCAGCATTTT. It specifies CASSPTLGAGQPQHF.

The CDR3 spells CASSEVFRNQPQHF. CDR3 bases: TGTGCCAGCAGTGAAGTATTCAGGAATCAGCCCCAGCATTTT. The chain uses TRBV6-1 and TRBJ1-5; D is ambiguous. V was pared by 1 base and J by 4 bases, with 8 bases between. From germline, CDR1 is MNHNS and CDR2 SASEGT. The CDR3 runs to 14 residues.

The CDR3 DNA reads TGTGCCAGCAGGTCCAGTGCGCTAGGGTATAATTCACCCCTCCACTTT. Translating it yields CASRSSALGYNSPLHF. This sequence joins TRBV27 and TRBJ1-6; D ambiguous. V dropped 6 bases and J dropped 4 bases, with 16 bases sitting between them. Germline V gene lookup returns CDR1 MNHEY and CDR2 SMNVEV (reference sequence). CDR3 size: 16 residues.

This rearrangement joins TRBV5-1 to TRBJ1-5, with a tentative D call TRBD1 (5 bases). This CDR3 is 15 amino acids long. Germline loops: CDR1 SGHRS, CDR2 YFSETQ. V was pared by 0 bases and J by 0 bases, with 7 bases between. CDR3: CASSLGGYSNQPQHF. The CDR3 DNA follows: TGCGCCAGCAGCTTGGGGGGGTATAGCAATCAGCCCCAGCATTTT.

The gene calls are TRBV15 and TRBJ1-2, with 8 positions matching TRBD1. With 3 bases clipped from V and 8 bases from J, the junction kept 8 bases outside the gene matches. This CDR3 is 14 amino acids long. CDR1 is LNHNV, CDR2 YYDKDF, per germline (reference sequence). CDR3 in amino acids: CATSSRLTGVGYTF. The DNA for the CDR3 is TGTGCCACCAGCAGCAGACTGACAGGGGTGGGCTACACCTTC.

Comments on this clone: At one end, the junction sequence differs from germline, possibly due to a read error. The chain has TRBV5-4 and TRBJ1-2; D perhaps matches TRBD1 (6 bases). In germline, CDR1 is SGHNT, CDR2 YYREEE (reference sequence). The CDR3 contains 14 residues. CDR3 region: CASSRQVTNHGYTF. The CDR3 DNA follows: TGTGCCAGCAGCCGACAGGTGACTAACCATGGCTACACCTTC.

The CDR3: CASSPGEGETQYF. The CDR3, as DNA: TGTGCCAGCAGCCCGGGGGAGGGGGAGACCCAGTACTTC. The chain uses TRBV11-3 and TRBJ2-5, with 7 bases that match TRBD2. V gave up 5 bases and J gave up 5 bases; unmatched junction bases: 5. Germline V gene sequence: CDR1 SGHNT, CDR2 YENEEA. The CDR3 extends over 13 amino acids.

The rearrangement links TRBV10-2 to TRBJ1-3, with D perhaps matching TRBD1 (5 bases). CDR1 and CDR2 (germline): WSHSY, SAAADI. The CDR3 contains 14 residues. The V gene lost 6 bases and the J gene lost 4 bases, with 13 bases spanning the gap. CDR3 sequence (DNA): TGCGCCAGCAGCGACTTGACAGCCGGAAACACCATATATTTT. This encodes CASSDLTAGNTIYF.

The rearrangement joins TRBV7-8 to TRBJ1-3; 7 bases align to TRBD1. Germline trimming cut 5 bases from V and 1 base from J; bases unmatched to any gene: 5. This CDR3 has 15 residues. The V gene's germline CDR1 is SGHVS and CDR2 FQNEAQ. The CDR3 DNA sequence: TGTGCCAGCAGCCCCAGGACAGGTTCTGGAAACACCATATATTTT. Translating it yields CASSPRTGSGNTIYF.